This T cell receptor (beta chain) was observed in a study of STAT5B mutations in CD4+ large granular lymphocyte leukemia. Findings and limits, study-wide: 8/27 top patient clones versus 2/35 control clones were TRBV06-family. Patient CD4-sorted repertoires stayed more clonal than healthy ones after leukemic-clone removal. No patients shared main leukemic clonotypes, though roughly 25% appeared at low frequency elsewhere.

J lost 6 bases, V lost 3 bases, and 14 bases had no gene match. The germline V gene has CDR1 LGHNA and CDR2 YNFKEQ. This CDR3 comprises 17 residues. This table comes from immunoSEQ multiplex PCR, and its TCRdb copy is limited to in-frame clones, with some not included. The sample carries fewer than 35,000 clones, roughly 72% recorded once. Notes on this clone: The antigen is not known.

The chain carries TRBV4-2 and TRBJ2-1; 7 bases map to TRBD2. The sequenced sample consisted of CD4+ T cells from blood buffy coats. The receptor was isolated from a human donor in good health. The CDR3 region is CASSQEAIGGGFNEQFF. Written as DNA, the CDR3 is TGTGCCAGCAGCCAGGAGGCTATTGGCGGGGGTTTCAATGAGCAGTTCTTC.